The rows below give T cell receptor beta chains drawn from one sample of a study of OX40 agonist ivuxolimab in advanced cancers. The data were produced by immunoSEQ multiplex PCR, yet TCRdb's version contains in-frame clones alone and is incomplete. The sample holds approximately 100,000 clones; over 85% are singletons and the top ten take 0.79%. The specimen was CD4+ or CD8+ T cells sorted from blood, collected in a trial of the OX40 agonist ivuxolimab. These receptors all come from an adult with an advanced solid tumor such as melanoma, head and neck, liver or kidney cancer. Each CDR3 is given with its conserved first and last residue. The order of the fields is D gene, J gene, V gene, clone size, CDR3 DNA, CDR3 protein. The D gene is left open where the match is weak. Clone size is given for some rows only: seen once, a few or many times, or a class if the clone is expanded.

- | TRBJ2-2 | TRBV28 | - | TGTGCCAGCAGTGTAGGGGGATACACCGGGGAGCTGTTTTTT | CASSVGGYTGELFF
TRBD2 | TRBJ2-7 | TRBV7-8 | - | TGTGCCAGCAGCTGGGGCGGGGGCGAGCAGTACTTC | CASSWGGGEQYF
- | TRBJ1-3 | TRBV14 | - | TGTGCCAGCAGCCAAGCGACTTTCCCCTCTGGAAACACCATATATTTT | CASSQATFPSGNTIYF
- | TRBJ1-4 | TRBV7-2 | once | TGTGCCAGCAGCATCGGGCGTGAAAAACTGTTTTTT | CASSIGREKLFF
- | TRBJ2-1 | TRBV19 | once | TGTGCCAGTAGTCCCCACGGGGTCCGGAATGAGCAGTTCTTC | CASSPHGVRNEQFF
- | TRBJ2-6 | TRBV18 | - | TGTGCCAGCTCACCACCCGCAGCCACCTCTGGGGCCAACGTCCTGACTTTC | CASSPPAATSGANVLTF
TRBD1 | TRBJ2-1 | TRBV6-1 | - | TGTGCCAGCGACCGGACAGGGAGCTCCTACAATGAGCAGTTCTTC | CASDRTGSSYNEQFF
TRBD2 | TRBJ2-3 | TRBV11-2 | - | TGTGCCAGCACTCCGGGGGGAGCAGATACGCAGTATTTT | CASTPGGADTQYF
TRBD1 | TRBJ2-5 | TRBV19 | - | TGTGCCAGTAGGGACAGGGGGCGAGAGACCCAGTACTTC | CASRDRGRETQYF
- | TRBJ1-1 | TRBV19 | - | TGTGCCAGTAGTATGAGGGGGATGAACACTGAAGCTTTCTTT | CASSMRGMNTEAFF
- | TRBJ1-2 | TRBV28 | - | TGTGCCAGCAGAGAGACCGGACGGACCTATGGCTACACCTTC | CASRETGRTYGYTF
- | TRBJ2-3 | TRBV9 | - | TGTGCCAGCAGCGTAAGGAGCGGGGGGACAGGAGATACGCAGTATTTT | CASSVRSGGTGDTQYF
- | TRBJ2-4 | TRBV5-6 | - | TGTGCCAGCAGGCCAAGGGCAGTAGCCAAAAACATTCAGTACTTC | CASRPRAVAKNIQYF
- | TRBJ2-7 | TRBV5-4 | - | TGTGCCAGCAGCTTGGCCGAGTCAGCAGGGGCCAACGAGCAGTACTTC | CASSLAESAGANEQYF
- | TRBJ1-6 | TRBV27 | - | TGTGCCAGCGGTCTGCTGTCCTTCCCACTTCCCAATTCACCCCTCCACTTT | CASGLLSFPLPNSPLHF
- | TRBJ1-2 | TRBV20-1 | - | TGCAGTGCTAGGACGGCCCCTGGGGACACCTTC | CSARTAPGDTF
TRBD1 | TRBJ1-5 | TRBV30 | - | TGTGCCTGGAGTGTACCCCTCCGGACAGGGAAGGGGCCTACGGGTCAGCCCCAGCATTTT | CAWSVPLRTGKGPTGQPQHF